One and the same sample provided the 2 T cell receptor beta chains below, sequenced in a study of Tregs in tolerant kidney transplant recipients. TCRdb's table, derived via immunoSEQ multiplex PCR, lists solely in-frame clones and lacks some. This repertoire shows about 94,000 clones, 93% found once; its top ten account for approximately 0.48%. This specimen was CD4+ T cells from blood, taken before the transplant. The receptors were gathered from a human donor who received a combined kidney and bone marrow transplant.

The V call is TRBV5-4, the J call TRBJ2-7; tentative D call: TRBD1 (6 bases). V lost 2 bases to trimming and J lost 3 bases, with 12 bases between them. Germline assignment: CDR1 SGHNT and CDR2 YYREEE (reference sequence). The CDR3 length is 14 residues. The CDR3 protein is CASSFQGTYYEQYF. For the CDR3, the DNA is TGTGCCAGCAGCTTCCAGGGGACATACTACGAGCAGTACTTC.

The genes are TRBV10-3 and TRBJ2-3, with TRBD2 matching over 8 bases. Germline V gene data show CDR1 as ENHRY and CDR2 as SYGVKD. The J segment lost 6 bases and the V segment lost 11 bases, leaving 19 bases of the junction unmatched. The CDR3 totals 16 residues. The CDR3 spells CAAGVVLRGAPDTQYF. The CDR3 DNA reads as TGTGCCGCCGGCGTCGTTTTGCGGGGGGCACCCGATACGCAGTATTTT.